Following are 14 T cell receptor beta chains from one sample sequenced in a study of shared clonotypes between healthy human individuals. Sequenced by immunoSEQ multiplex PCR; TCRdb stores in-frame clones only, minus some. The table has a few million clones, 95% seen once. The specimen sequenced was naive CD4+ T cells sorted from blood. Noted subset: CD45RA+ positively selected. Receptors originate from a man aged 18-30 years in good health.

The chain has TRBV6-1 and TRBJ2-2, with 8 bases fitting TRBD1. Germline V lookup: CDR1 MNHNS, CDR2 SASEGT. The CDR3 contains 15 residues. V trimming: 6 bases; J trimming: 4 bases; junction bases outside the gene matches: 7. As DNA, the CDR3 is TGTGCCAGCAGATCAGGGGGCGTTAGCACCGGGGAGCTGTTTTTT. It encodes CASRSGGVSTGELFF.

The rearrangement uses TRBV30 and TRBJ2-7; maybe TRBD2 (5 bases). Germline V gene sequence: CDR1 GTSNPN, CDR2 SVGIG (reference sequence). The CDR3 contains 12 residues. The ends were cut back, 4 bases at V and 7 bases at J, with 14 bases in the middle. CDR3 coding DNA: TGTGCCTGGATTACGGGGTTTGGAGAGCAGTACTTC. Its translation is CAWITGFGEQYF. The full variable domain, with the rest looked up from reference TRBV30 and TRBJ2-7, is SQTIHQWPATLVQPVGSPLSLECTVEGTSNPNLYWYRQAAGRGLQLLFYSVGIGQISSEVPQNLSASRPQDRQFILSSKKLLLSDSGFYLCAWITGFGEQYFGPGTRLTVT.

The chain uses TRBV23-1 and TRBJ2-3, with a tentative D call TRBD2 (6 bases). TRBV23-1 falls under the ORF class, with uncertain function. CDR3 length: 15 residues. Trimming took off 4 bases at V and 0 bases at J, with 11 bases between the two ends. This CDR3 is CASSRGTPSTDTQYF. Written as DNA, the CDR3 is TGCGCCAGCAGTCGAGGGACTCCTAGCACAGATACGCAGTATTTT.

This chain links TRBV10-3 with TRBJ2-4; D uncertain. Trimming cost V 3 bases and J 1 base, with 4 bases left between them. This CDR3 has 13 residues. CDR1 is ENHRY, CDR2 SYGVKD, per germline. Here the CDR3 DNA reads TGTGCCATCAGTGACGGGGCCAAAAACATTCAGTACTTC. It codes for CAISDGAKNIQYF.

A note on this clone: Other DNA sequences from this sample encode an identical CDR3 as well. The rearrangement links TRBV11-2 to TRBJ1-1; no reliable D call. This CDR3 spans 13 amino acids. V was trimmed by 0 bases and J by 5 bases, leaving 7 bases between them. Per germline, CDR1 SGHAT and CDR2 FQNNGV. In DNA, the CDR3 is TGTGCCAGCAGCTTAGATCGTGGGACTGAAGCTTTCTTT. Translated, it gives CASSLDRGTEAFF.

The CDR3 DNA follows: TGTGCCTGGAGTACTGTCCCTGGGGCCAACGTCCTGACTTTC. It is translated as CAWSTVPGANVLTF. J is TRBJ2-6 and V is TRBV30; no definite D call. Per germline, CDR1 GTSNPN and CDR2 SVGIG (reference sequence). The CDR3 is made up of 14 amino acids. Between the trimmed V and J ends, which lost 2 bases and 2 bases, there was a span of 7 bases.

The CDR3 nucleotides are TGTGCCAGCAGTTACGAGGGTCATATGAACACTGAAGCTTTCTTT. Its protein product is CASSYEGHMNTEAFF. The rearrangement links TRBV6-5 to TRBJ1-1; D unresolved. Looked up from germline, CDR1 is MNHEY and CDR2 is SVGAGI. Trimming left V 2 bases short and J 0 bases short, with 10 bases between. This CDR3 contains 15 residues.

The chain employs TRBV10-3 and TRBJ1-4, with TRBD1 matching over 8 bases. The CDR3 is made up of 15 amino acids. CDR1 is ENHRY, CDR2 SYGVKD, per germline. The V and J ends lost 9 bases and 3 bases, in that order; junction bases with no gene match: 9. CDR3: CAMHRGKVANEKLFF. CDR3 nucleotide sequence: TGTGCCATGCACAGGGGGAAGGTCGCTAATGAAAAACTGTTTTTT.

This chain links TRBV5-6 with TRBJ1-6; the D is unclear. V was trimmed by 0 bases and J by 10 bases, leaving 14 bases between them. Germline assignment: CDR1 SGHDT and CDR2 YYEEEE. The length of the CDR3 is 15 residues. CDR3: CASSLEYSRESPLHF. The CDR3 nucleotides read TGTGCCAGCAGCTTGGAGTACAGCAGAGAATCACCCCTCCACTTT.

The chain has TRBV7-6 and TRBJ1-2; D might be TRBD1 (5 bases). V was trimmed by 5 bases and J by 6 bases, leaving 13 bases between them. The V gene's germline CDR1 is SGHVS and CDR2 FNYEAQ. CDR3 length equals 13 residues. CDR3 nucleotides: TGTGCCAGCAGCCCAGGGCCTAGGGATGGCTACACCTTC. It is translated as CASSPGPRDGYTF.

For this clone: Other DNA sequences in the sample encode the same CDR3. CDR3 DNA: TGTGCCAGCAGCTTAGGAAGTAAGAACACCGGGGAGCTGTTTTTT. Translation gives CASSLGSKNTGELFF. The rearrangement joins TRBV11-2 to TRBJ2-2, with unresolved D. Germline values: CDR1 SGHAT, CDR2 FQNNGV. This CDR3 has 15 residues. Trimming took off 1 base at V and 1 base at J, with 7 bases between the two ends.

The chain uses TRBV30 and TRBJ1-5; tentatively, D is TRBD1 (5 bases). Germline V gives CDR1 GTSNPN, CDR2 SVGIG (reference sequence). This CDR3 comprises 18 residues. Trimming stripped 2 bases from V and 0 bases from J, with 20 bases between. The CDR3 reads CAWSRRGRLTYSNQPQHF. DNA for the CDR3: TGTGCCTGGAGTCGTCGGGGCAGGTTGACTTATAGCAATCAGCCCCAGCATTTT.

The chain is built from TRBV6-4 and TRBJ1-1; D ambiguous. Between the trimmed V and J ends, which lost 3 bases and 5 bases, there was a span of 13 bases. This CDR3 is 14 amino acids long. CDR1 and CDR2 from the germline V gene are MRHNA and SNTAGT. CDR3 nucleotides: TGTGCCAGCAGTGAGTATCTAGGCGCAACTGAAGCTTTCTTT. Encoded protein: CASSEYLGATEAFF.

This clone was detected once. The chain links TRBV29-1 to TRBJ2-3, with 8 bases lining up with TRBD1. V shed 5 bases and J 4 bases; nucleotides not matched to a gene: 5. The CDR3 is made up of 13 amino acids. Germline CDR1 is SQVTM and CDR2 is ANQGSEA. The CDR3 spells CSVRTGRADTQYF. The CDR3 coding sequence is TGCAGCGTTCGGACAGGGCGCGCAGATACGCAGTATTTT.